The 26 T cell receptor beta chains listed next were all sequenced from one sample in a study of blood T cells in healthy people across ages. Together with a sample-barcoded 5' primer, a J-beta primer mix was included in a second PCR lasting about 6 to 11 cycles. TCRdb called the 5' RACE reads again in MiXCR, with one record for every CDR3 protein. Of about 620,000 distinct CDR3 sequences in the sample, roughly half were seen once. Sequencing was performed on blood. These TCRs come from an elderly woman in good health.

In regard to this clonotype: A much larger clone sits a single nucleotide away, making a read error possible. V is TRBV18 and J is TRBJ2-7; D is perhaps TRBD2 (5 bases). This CDR3 has 13 residues. Germline CDR1 is KGHSH and CDR2 is LQKENI. Deletions cut 2 bases from V and 7 bases from J, with 12 bases between. CDR3 DNA sequence: TGTGCCAGCTCACCAGCTAGCAGTGATGAGCAGTACTTC. Encoded protein: CASSPASSDEQYF.

This clonotype has at least ten counts. The chain employs TRBV6-1 and TRBJ2-5, with TRBD2 matching over 9 bases. The trim removed 4 bases at V and 6 bases at J, leaving 9 bases unmatched. CDR1 MNHNS and CDR2 SASEGT come from the germline V gene. There are 15 residues in the CDR3. The CDR3 DNA sequence: TGTGCCAGCAGTGGTGGAGGGACTAGCATACAGACCCAGTACTTC. Amino acids: CASSGGGTSIQTQYF.

The rearrangement joins TRBV3-1 to TRBJ2-1; TRBD1 aligns across 9 bases. With the DNA end fitting TRBJ2-7 better, the J assignment may be wrong. This CDR3 comprises 19 residues. Germline V lookup: CDR1 LGHDT, CDR2 YNNKEL (reference sequence). The CDR3 sequence: CASSQDRRDRVVYYNEQYF. The CDR3 region has the DNA TGTGCCAGCAGCCAAGATCGTCGGGACAGGGTGGTTTACTACAATGAGCAGTACTTC.

The chain employs TRBV27 and TRBJ2-1; D perhaps matches TRBD1 (6 bases). V was cut by 3 bases and J by 15 bases, with 18 bases left in between. Germline assignment: CDR1 MNHEY and CDR2 SMNVEV (reference sequence). This CDR3 contains 13 residues. This chain's CDR3 is CASSLVDSDVRFF. In DNA form, the CDR3 reads TGTGCCAGCAGTTTGGTGGACAGTGATGTAAGGTTCTTC.

In this sample, this clonotype turned up once. The rearrangement uses TRBV27 and TRBJ2-3; D remains ambiguous. The CDR3 is made up of 12 amino acids. The V end was cut by 7 bases, the J end by 1 base, with 6 bases between. Germline CDR1 is MNHEY and CDR2 is SMNVEV (reference sequence). CDR3 sequence reads: CASKNRTDTQYF. The CDR3 DNA is TGTGCCAGCAAAAACCGCACAGATACGCAGTATTTT.

This clonotype was seen only a few times. This chain joins TRBV29-1 and TRBJ1-5, with a weak D call TRBD1 (5 bases). CDR3 size: 13 residues. The germline CDR1 and CDR2 sequences are SQVTM and ANQGSEA. Trimming pared 0 bases from V and 7 bases from J, leaving 10 bases between. The DNA for the CDR3 is TGCAGCGTTGAAGATCAGGCAGGGCAGCCCCAGCATTTT. Amino acids: CSVEDQAGQPQHF. Based on the CDR3 plus reference TRBV29-1 and TRBJ1-5, the full variable domain is SAVISQKPSRDICQRGTSLTIQCQVDSQVTMMFWYRQQPGQSLTLIATANQGSEATYESGFVIDKFPISRPNLTFSTLTVSNMSPEDSSIYLCSVEDQAGQPQHFGDGTRLSIL.

Note on this clonotype: This sequence may be a read error, since a much larger clone differs from it by one base. Here the CDR3 DNA reads TGTGCCAGCAGCCTGGTGGGGGGATACTACAGTGAGCAGTTCTTC. This sequence encodes CASSLVGGYYSEQFF. The rearrangement links TRBV5-6 to TRBJ2-1, with TRBD2 as a possible D gene (6 bases). The CDR3 runs to 15 residues. The V gene's germline CDR1 is SGHDT and CDR2 YYEEEE.

This clonotype appeared once. The V and J genes are TRBV20-1 and TRBJ2-2; D is ambiguous. V lost 6 bases and J 0 bases, leaving 11 bases between the germline ends. The CDR3 is 14 residues long. Germline V gene sequence: CDR1 DFQATT, CDR2 SNEGSKA (reference sequence). The CDR3 protein is CSASKATNTGELFF. CDR3 in DNA: TGCAGTGCCTCCAAGGCTACGAACACCGGGGAGCTGTTTTTT.

This clonotype was detected once. This chain connects TRBV11-2 to TRBJ2-5; D unclear. The better agreement between TRBJ2-1 and the DNA end casts doubt on the J call. Germline V gene sequence: CDR1 SGHAT, CDR2 FQNNGV. CDR3 length equals 9 residues. The DNA for the CDR3 is TGTGCCAGCAGCACCACCCAGTTCTTC. This translates into CASSTTQFF.

The V and J genes are TRBV7-9 and TRBJ2-6, with TRBD1 identical over 9 bases. V shed 0 bases and J 0 bases; nucleotides not matched to a gene: 3. The CDR3 extends over 18 amino acids. From germline, CDR1 is SEHNR and CDR2 FQNEAQ (reference sequence). The CDR3 sequence is CASSLAYRGPSGANVLTF. Here the CDR3 DNA reads TGTGCCAGCAGCTTAGCTTACAGGGGGCCCTCTGGGGCCAACGTCCTGACTTTC.

The J gene is TRBJ1-4, the V gene TRBV20-1, with D maybe TRBD1 (5 bases). The germline V and J ends were trimmed by 0 bases and 8 bases, with 16 bases remaining between them. The CDR3 contains 15 residues. The V gene's germline CDR1 is DFQATT and CDR2 SNEGSKA (reference sequence). Written as DNA, the CDR3 is TGCAGTGCTAGAGATTCTGGGGGAAGTGGAGAAAAACTGTTTTTT. This encodes CSARDSGGSGEKLFF.

This clonotype was recorded a few times. The V gene is TRBV28, the J gene TRBJ2-3; D not resolved. V was trimmed by 5 bases and J by 13 bases, leaving 16 bases between them. The germline V gene encodes CDR1 MDHEN and CDR2 SYDVKM. This CDR3 spans 12 amino acids. CDR3 nucleotide sequence: TGTGCCAGCAGTACGGACCCCCATCAGGAGTATTTT. It encodes CASSTDPHQEYF.

This sequence joins TRBV11-2 and TRBJ2-7; D gene uncertain. The CDR3 covers 15 residues. CDR1 and CDR2 (germline): SGHAT, FQNNGV. Trimming pared 2 bases from V and 0 bases from J, leaving 11 bases between. The CDR3, as DNA: TGTGCCAGCAGCTTAACGGACGGAAGCTCCTACGAGCAGTACTTC. This gives the protein CASSLTDGSSYEQYF.

This clonotype was detected a few times. A much bigger clone sits one base away, suggesting this may be a read error. V usage is TRBV20-1 and J usage is TRBJ2-7, with D tentatively TRBD1 or TRBD2 (6 bases each). The germline gives CDR1 DFQATT, CDR2 SNEGSKA (reference sequence). This CDR3 spans 14 amino acids. V lost 0 bases and J lost 2, with 11 bases in between. The CDR3 sequence is CSARDEGGPYEQYF. DNA for the CDR3: TGCAGTGCTAGAGATGAGGGGGGCCCCTACGAGCAGTACTTC.

The chain uses TRBV21-1 and TRBJ2-3. TRBV21-1 is assigned pseudogene status. The CDR3 loop spans 17 amino acids. The CDR3 bases are TGTGCCAGCAGCAATTCGTTCCGTTCCTTGAACACAGATACGCAGTATTTT. Protein product: CASSNSFRSLNTDTQYF.

This sequence joins TRBV5-6 and TRBJ1-5; D possibly corresponds to TRBD1 (5 bases). The length of the CDR3 is 16 residues. Trimming stripped 1 base from V and 10 bases from J, with 21 bases between. Germline V gives CDR1 SGHDT, CDR2 YYEEEE. The CDR3 here is CASSLYRPRRSDPQHF. The CDR3 nucleotides read TGTGCCAGCAGCTTGTACAGGCCTAGGCGGAGCGACCCCCAGCATTTT. Variable domain in full (rest from reference TRBV5-6 and TRBJ1-5): DAGVTQSPTHLIKTRGQQVTLRCSPKSGHDTVSWYQQALGQGPQFIFQYYEEEERQRGNFPDRFSGHQFPNYSSELNVNALLLGDSALYLCASSLYRPRRSDPQHFGDGTRLSIL.

The rearrangement uses TRBV7-2 and TRBJ2-5; possible D gene TRBD2, 5 bases. This CDR3 spans 14 amino acids. The V end was cut by 5 bases, the J end by 5 bases, with 15 bases between. Germline V gene sequence: CDR1 SGHTA, CDR2 FQGNSA. Here the CDR3 reads CASSIRTFGETQYF. The CDR3, as DNA: TGTGCCAGCAGCATCCGGACTTTCGGGGAGACCCAGTACTTC.

Note on this clonotype: With a much larger clone just one base away, this may be a read error. This chain joins TRBV5-1 and TRBJ2-4; D may be TRBD2 (6 bases). The CDR3 has 16 residues. Looked up from germline, CDR1 is SGHRS and CDR2 is YFSETQ. V was cut by 7 bases and J by 0 bases, with 17 bases left in between. CDR3 in amino acids: CASGKEGYSAKNIQYF. CDR3 DNA: TGCGCCAGCGGCAAGGAGGGGTACTCAGCCAAAAACATTCAGTACTTC.

The chain has TRBV20-1 and TRBJ2-3; 7 nucleotides agree with TRBD1. V gave up 0 bases and J gave up 4 bases; unmatched junction bases: 7. Germline CDR1 is DFQATT and CDR2 is SNEGSKA (reference sequence). CDR3 size: 15 residues. In nucleotides, the CDR3 is TGCAGTGCTAGAGATGGGGACAGAGTATCAGATACGCAGTATTTT. Translation: CSARDGDRVSDTQYF.

The V and J genes are TRBV20-1 and TRBJ2-7, with D possibly TRBD1 on 6 matching bases. Germline CDR1 is DFQATT and CDR2 is SNEGSKA (reference sequence). There are 13 residues in the CDR3. The ends were cut back, 6 bases at V and 6 bases at J, with 18 bases in the middle. CDR3 residues: CSAPDRILGEQYF. CDR3 nucleotide sequence: TGCAGTGCGCCCGACAGGATTCTAGGCGAGCAGTACTTC.

The chain employs TRBV5-5 and TRBJ1-1, with D tentatively TRBD1 (6 bases). Germline values: CDR1 SGHKS, CDR2 YYEKEE (reference sequence). The CDR3 covers 15 residues. V shed 1 base and J shed 7 bases, with 17 bases lying between them. The CDR3, as DNA: TGTGCCAGCAGCTTGAGGATAGGCGAGGGGGGTGAAGCTTTCTTT. It encodes CASSLRIGEGGEAFF.

As for this clonotype: One end of the junction does not line up with germline, which may come from a read error. In nucleotides, the CDR3 is TGCGCCGGCAGCCAAGATCAGAACAGGGCAGGGGAGACCCAGTACTTC. Protein: CAGSQDQNRAGETQYF. This chain joins TRBV4-1 and TRBJ2-5, with a weak D call TRBD1 (6 bases). The CDR3 consists of 16 residues. The germline V gene has CDR1 MGHRA and CDR2 YSYEKL.

The table lists this clonotype with many counts. This chain uses TRBV3-1 with TRBJ2-3, with TRBD2 matching over 7 bases. Germline lookup yields CDR1 LGHDT and CDR2 YNNKEL (reference sequence). Unmatched junction bases numbered 13, after V lost 6 bases and J lost 7 bases. CDR3 length: 15 amino acids. The CDR3 region is CASRKGTTEGNTQYF. The CDR3 coding sequence is TGTGCCAGCAGAAAAGGGACTACAGAGGGGAATACGCAGTATTTT.

This chain joins TRBV12-3 or TRBV12-4 and TRBJ1-1; no reliable D call. This CDR3 contains 14 residues. Trimming pared 7 bases from V and 6 bases from J, leaving 18 bases between. This CDR3 reads CASTYGNRAAEAFF. DNA for the CDR3: TGTGCCAGCACCTATGGGAATCGGGCAGCTGAAGCTTTCTTT.

This clonotype was detected many times. The chain carries TRBV5-5 and TRBJ2-3; no clear D gene. Germline assignment: CDR1 SGHKS and CDR2 YYEKEE (reference sequence). The CDR3 is made up of 13 amino acids. V lost 4 bases to trimming and J lost 6 bases, with 12 bases between them. The CDR3 sequence is CASSPNAEDTQYF. In nucleotides, the CDR3 is TGTGCCAGCAGCCCAAACGCGGAGGATACGCAGTATTTT.

This clonotype appeared many times. The rearrangement joins TRBV2 to TRBJ2-7, with TRBD1 identical over 7 bases. The CDR3 extends over 15 amino acids. Germline-derived CDR1 and CDR2 are SNHLY and FYNNEI. The V segment lost 5 bases and the J segment 4 bases; nucleotides outside the gene matches: 11. Here the CDR3 DNA reads TGTGCCAGCAGTAAGTCCAGGGGGACACCTTACGAGCAGTACTTC. As protein: CASSKSRGTPYEQYF.